These T cell receptor beta chains were read from a single sample in a study of cytomegalovirus exposure and HLA in healthy donors. The data were produced by immunoSEQ multiplex PCR, yet TCRdb's version contains in-frame clones alone and is incomplete. This table holds approximately 130,000 clones, 70% to 90% found once. The sample taken for sequencing was PBMCs. The source is a middle-aged man in good health and CMV-seronegative. Each CDR3 is given with its conserved first and last residue. The D gene is left open where the match is weak. Where a row states a size, it is once, few, many or the class of an expanded clone; other rows omit it.

d_call | j_call | clone_size | v_call | cdr3_nt | cdr3_aa
TRBD1 | TRBJ1-1 | NA | TRBV6-6 | TGTGCCAGCAGTCCAAGACAGGGGGGGAACACTGAAGCTTTCTTT | CASSPRQGGNTEAFF
TRBD2 | TRBJ2-5 | NA | TRBV27 | TGTGCCAGCAGTTTAGAGCGGGGGCACCAAGAGACCCAGTACTTC | CASSLERGHQETQYF
NA | TRBJ2-7 | NA | TRBV9 | TGTGCCAGCAGCCCTCAGGGCTACGAGCAGTACTTC | CASSPQGYEQYF
TRBD1 | TRBJ2-7 | once | TRBV12-5 | TGTGCTAGTGGTTTAGATGGGCGACAGGGTAAAAACGAGCAGTACTTC | CASGLDGRQGKNEQYF
NA | TRBJ2-2 | NA | TRBV5-4 | TGTGCCAGCAGCCCCGGGGGTGGCGCGGCGGGCACCGGGGAGCTGTTTTTT | CASSPGGGAAGTGELFF
TRBD1 | TRBJ1-2 | NA | TRBV29-1 | TGCAGCGTGGGGCAACAGGGGCGGAACTATGGCTACACCTTC | CSVGQQGRNYGYTF
NA | TRBJ1-2 | NA | TRBV7-6 | TGTGCCAGCAGCTTATCTCCAGGGGACGGCTACACCTTC | CASSLSPGDGYTF
NA | TRBJ2-1 | few | TRBV21-1 | TGTGCCAGCAGCTCACGAACGGGACACTCAAGCCGGGATGAGCAGTTCTTC | CASSSRTGHSSRDEQFF
NA | TRBJ1-4 | NA | TRBV5-1 | TGCGCCAGCAGCTTGACAGCAACTAATGAAAAACTGTTTTTT | CASSLTATNEKLFF
TRBD2 | TRBJ2-1 | NA | TRBV7-6 | TGTGCCAGCAGCTTATCCGGTACTAGCGGGGGGGCAGCGGTCTATGAGCAGTTCTTC | CASSLSGTSGGAAVYEQFF
NA | TRBJ2-5 | NA | TRBV25-1 | TGTGCCAGCAGTGAATTAGGGGCCGAACAAGAGACCCAGTACTTC | CASSELGAEQETQYF
TRBD1 | TRBJ1-6 | NA | TRBV19 | TGTGCCAGTAGTCTGTACGGGACAGCCTATAATTCACCCCTCCACTTT | CASSLYGTAYNSPLHF
NA | TRBJ2-7 | NA | TRBV2 | TGTGCCAGCAGTGGGTCCAGGGTAGACTACGAGCAGTACTTC | CASSGSRVDYEQYF
NA | TRBJ2-5 | NA | TRBV11-2 | TGTGCCAGCAGTACCGGGGGTCTAGGGGAGACCCAGTACTTC | CASSTGGLGETQYF
TRBD1 | TRBJ1-2 | NA | TRBV4-3 | TGCGCCAGCAGCCAAGGGAACAGGGGGGATGCTGTGGGCTACACCTTC | CASSQGNRGDAVGYTF
NA | TRBJ1-1 | NA | TRBV18 | TGTGCCAGCTCACCACAGGGAGTTGAAGCTTTCTTT | CASSPQGVEAFF
NA | TRBJ2-6 | NA | TRBV2 | TGTGCCAGCACGGCCAGGAGACGCTCTGGGGCCAACGGCCTGACTTTC | CASTARRRSGANGLTF
NA | TRBJ1-1 | NA | TRBV29-1 | TGCAGCGTTGATAAGAGGTCCCCGGCAATTTCGCGTCCAGCTTTCTTT | CSVDKRSPAISRPAFF
NA | TRBJ2-3 | once | TRBV28 | TGTGCCAGCAAAAGACAGCCAGATACGCAGTATTTT | CASKRQPDTQYF
TRBD2 | TRBJ2-7 | NA | TRBV5-1 | TGCGCCAGCAGCTGGGGGGGGGAGGCCTCCTACGAGCAGTACTTC | CASSWGGEASYEQYF
NA | TRBJ2-7 | NA | TRBV30 | TGTGCCTGGAGGTCCGTCGCCTACGAGCAGTACTTC | CAWRSVAYEQYF
NA | TRBJ1-5 | NA | TRBV6-4 | TGTGCCAGCAGTGACTCGAGTCGGGGGAATCAGCCCCAGCATTTT | CASSDSSRGNQPQHF
NA | TRBJ2-6 | NA | TRBV7-9 | TGTGCCAGCAGCTTAGAGTTCGGCGGCCTGACTTTC | CASSLEFGGLTF
NA | TRBJ2-7 | NA | TRBV6-1 | TGTGCCAGCAAAAGCAGGGAAGCCTCCGAGCAGTACTTC | CASKSREASEQYF
NA | TRBJ1-1 | once | TRBV28 | TGTGCCAGCAGCTCGACGCGGACAGAGAACACTGAAGCTTTCTTT | CASSSTRTENTEAFF
TRBD1 | TRBJ1-2 | NA | TRBV6-1 | TGTGCCACGCGACAGGGGGGCTACACCTTC | CATRQGGYTF
TRBD2 | TRBJ2-2 | NA | TRBV11-2 | TGTGCCAGCAGCCGCGCGGGAGTTGCGAACACCGGGGAGCTGTTTTTT | CASSRAGVANTGELFF
TRBD1 | TRBJ1-1 | NA | TRBV30 | TGTGCCTGGAGTAACCGGGACAGGGGGCGCGTCTCTGAAGCTTTCTTT | CAWSNRDRGRVSEAFF
TRBD1 | TRBJ1-2 | few | TRBV4-3 | TGCGCCAGCAGCCATCGGGACAGCGATAACTATGGCTACACCTTC | CASSHRDSDNYGYTF
NA | TRBJ2-1 | NA | TRBV7-9 | TGTGCCAGCAGCCATCTGGCCCTTTACAATGAGCAGTTCTTC | CASSHLALYNEQFF
TRBD1 | TRBJ1-3 | NA | TRBV9 | TGTGCCAGCAGCGTAGGACAGGGGAAGGGTAACACCATATATTTT | CASSVGQGKGNTIYF
NA | TRBJ2-7 | NA | TRBV27 | TGTGCCAGCAGTTTAGGGTATCGGGACGAGCAGTACTTC | CASSLGYRDEQYF
TRBD2 | TRBJ2-7 | NA | TRBV4-3 | TGCGCCAGCAGCCAAGGGTCCAGCGGGGCGTTTGAGCAGTACTTC | CASSQGSSGAFEQYF
NA | TRBJ2-1 | NA | TRBV29-1 | TGCAGCGTTGTCAGGTCCGGATCCTACAATGAGCAGTTCTTC | CSVVRSGSYNEQFF
TRBD2 | TRBJ2-2 | NA | TRBV4-3 | TGCGCCAGCAGCCAAGATACGACGGGAGGTACAAGCACCGGGGAGCTGTTTTTT | CASSQDTTGGTSTGELFF
NA | TRBJ1-2 | few | TRBV19 | TGTGCCAGTAGTATAGGAGATTTCTATGGCTACACCTTC | CASSIGDFYGYTF
TRBD1 | TRBJ2-1 | NA | TRBV7-6 | TGTGCCAGCAGCCCTGGGGTGGGACAGGATTACAATGAGCAGTTCTTC | CASSPGVGQDYNEQFF
TRBD2 | TRBJ2-1 | NA | TRBV11-3 | TGTGCCAGCAGCTTCGGGGGGGGATCCTACAATGAGCAGTTCTTC | CASSFGGGSYNEQFF
NA | TRBJ2-2 | NA | TRBV28 | TGTGCCAGCAGTTTATTGCCCGTTGGGGGGACCGGGGAGCTGTTTTTT | CASSLLPVGGTGELFF
NA | TRBJ2-1 | NA | TRBV10-3 | TGTGCCATCAGTGACTTCGCGGGACGTAATGAGCAGTTCTTC | CAISDFAGRNEQFF
NA | TRBJ2-7 | NA | TRBV6-5 | TGTGCCAGCAGTTACTCGATGTGGGGCGGAGAATACGAGCAGTACTTC | CASSYSMWGGEYEQYF
TRBD2 | TRBJ2-1 | NA | TRBV15 | TGTGCCACCAGCAATGGCAGGCGACTAGCGGGAGCGCATGAGCAGTTCTTC | CATSNGRRLAGAHEQFF
NA | TRBJ2-1 | few | TRBV7-2 | TGTGCCAGCAGCGAGCGGCCCCGGGGTGAGCAGTTCTTC | CASSERPRGEQFF
NA | TRBJ2-1 | NA | TRBV7-8 | TGTGCCAGCAGCTTATTTGGCCCCCCAGCGACTAGTATTAATGAGCAGTTCTTC | CASSLFGPPATSINEQFF
NA | TRBJ2-3 | NA | TRBV19 | TGTGCCAGTAATCCAGGGGTTAGTGATACGCAGTATTTT | CASNPGVSDTQYF
TRBD1 | TRBJ2-7 | NA | TRBV4-3 | TGCGCCAGCAGCCAAGTTCCGGGACAGGGAGTGTACGAGCAGTACTTC | CASSQVPGQGVYEQYF
NA | TRBJ2-1 | NA | TRBV11-2 | TGTGCCAGCAGCTTAAGTCTAGCAGGCAATGAGCAGTTCTTC | CASSLSLAGNEQFF
NA | TRBJ1-5 | NA | TRBV18 | TGTGCCAGCTCACCCTACACAGATCGGCAGCCCCAGCATTTT | CASSPYTDRQPQHF
TRBD1 | TRBJ2-2 | NA | TRBV9 | TGTGCCAGCAGCGGACAGGGGGCCGCCAACACCGGGGAGCTGTTTTTT | CASSGQGAANTGELFF
NA | TRBJ1-2 | NA | TRBV7-9 | TGTGCCAGCACCCCCACGGAGGAACGCTATGGCTACACCTTC | CASTPTEERYGYTF
TRBD1 | TRBJ1-1 | NA | TRBV7-9 | TGTGCCAGCAGCTTAGTTCTAGGGGGCGAAGCTTTCTTT | CASSLVLGGEAFF
NA | TRBJ1-4 | NA | TRBV2 | TGTGCCAGCAGTAGCGGGGGCGGAGAAAAACTGTTTTTT | CASSSGGGEKLFF